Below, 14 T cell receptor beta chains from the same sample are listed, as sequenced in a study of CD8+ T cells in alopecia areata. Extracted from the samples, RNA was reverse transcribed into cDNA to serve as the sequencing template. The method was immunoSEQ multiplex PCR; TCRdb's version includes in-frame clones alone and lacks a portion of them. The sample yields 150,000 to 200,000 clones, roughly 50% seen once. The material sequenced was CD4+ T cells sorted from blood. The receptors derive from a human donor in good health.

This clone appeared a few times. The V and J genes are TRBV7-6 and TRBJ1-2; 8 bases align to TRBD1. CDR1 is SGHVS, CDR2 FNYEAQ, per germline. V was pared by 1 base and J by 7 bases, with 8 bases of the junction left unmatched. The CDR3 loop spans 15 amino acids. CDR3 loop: CASSLEGQGLSGYTF. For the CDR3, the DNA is TGTGCCAGCAGCTTAGAAGGACAGGGATTAAGTGGCTACACCTTC.

The CDR3 DNA follows: TGTGCCAGCAGTTTCGGACTAGCGGTCGGGGAGCTGTTTTTT. Protein: CASSFGLAVGELFF. This chain uses TRBV6-5 with TRBJ2-2; 10 positions match TRBD2. Trimming cost V 4 bases and J 7 bases; bases outside gene matches: 3. The CDR3 runs 14 residues. In germline, CDR1 is MNHEY, CDR2 SVGAGI.

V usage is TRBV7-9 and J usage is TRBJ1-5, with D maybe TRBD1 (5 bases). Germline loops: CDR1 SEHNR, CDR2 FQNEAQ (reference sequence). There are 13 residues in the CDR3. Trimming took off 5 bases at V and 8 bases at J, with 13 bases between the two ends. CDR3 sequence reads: CASSQSQGKPQHF. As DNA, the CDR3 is TGTGCCAGCAGCCAAAGCCAGGGAAAGCCCCAGCATTTT.

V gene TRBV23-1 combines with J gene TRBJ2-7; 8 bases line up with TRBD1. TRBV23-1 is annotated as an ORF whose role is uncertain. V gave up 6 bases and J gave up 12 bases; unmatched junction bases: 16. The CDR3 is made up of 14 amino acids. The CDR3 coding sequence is TGCGCCAGCAGACGACTAGTCTACCGGGACAGGTCGTACTTC. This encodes CASRRLVYRDRSYF.

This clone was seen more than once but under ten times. CDR3 in amino acids: CASSPQPGEQYF. In DNA, the CDR3 is TGTGCCAGCTCACCTCAACCGGGGGAGCAGTACTTC. The V gene is TRBV18, the J gene TRBJ2-7, with D possibly TRBD2 on 5 matching bases. The CDR3 is made up of 12 amino acids. The ends were cut back, 3 bases at V and 7 bases at J, with 10 bases in the middle. Germline lookup yields CDR1 KGHSH and CDR2 LQKENI.

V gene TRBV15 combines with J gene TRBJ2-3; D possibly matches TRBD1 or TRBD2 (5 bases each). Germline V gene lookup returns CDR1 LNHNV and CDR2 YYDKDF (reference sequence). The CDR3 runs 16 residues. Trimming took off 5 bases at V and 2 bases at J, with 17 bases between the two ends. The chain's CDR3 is CATSDTRGTLTDTQYF. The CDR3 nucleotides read TGTGCCACCAGCGATACTAGGGGTACCCTCACAGATACGCAGTATTTT.

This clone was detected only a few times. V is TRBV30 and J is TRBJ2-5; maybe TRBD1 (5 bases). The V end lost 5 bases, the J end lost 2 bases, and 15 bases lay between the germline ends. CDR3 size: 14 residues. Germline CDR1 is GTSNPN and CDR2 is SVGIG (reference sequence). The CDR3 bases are TGTGCCTGGGACCGATTATGGACACAAGAGACCCAGTACTTC. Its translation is CAWDRLWTQETQYF.

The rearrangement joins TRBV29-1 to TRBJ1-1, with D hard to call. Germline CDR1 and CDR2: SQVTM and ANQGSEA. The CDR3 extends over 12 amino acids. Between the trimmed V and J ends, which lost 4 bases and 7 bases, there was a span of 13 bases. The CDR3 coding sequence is TGCAGCGTTGGTTGGGGATGGGGTGAAGCTTTCTTT. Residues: CSVGWGWGEAFF.

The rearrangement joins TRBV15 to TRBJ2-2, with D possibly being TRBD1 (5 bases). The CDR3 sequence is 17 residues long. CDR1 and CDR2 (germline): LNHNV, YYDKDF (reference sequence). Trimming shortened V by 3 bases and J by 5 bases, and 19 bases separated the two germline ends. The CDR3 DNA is TGTGCCACCAGCAGCAAACTTTCAGGGTTGCGGACCGGGGAGCTGTTTTTT. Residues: CATSSKLSGLRTGELFF. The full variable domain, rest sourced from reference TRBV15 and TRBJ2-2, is DAMVIQNPRYQVTQFGKPVTLSCSQTLNHNVMYWYQQKSSQAPKLLFHYYDKDFNNEADTPDNFQSRRPNTSFCFLDIRSPGLGDTAMYLCATSSKLSGLRTGELFFGEGSRLTVL.

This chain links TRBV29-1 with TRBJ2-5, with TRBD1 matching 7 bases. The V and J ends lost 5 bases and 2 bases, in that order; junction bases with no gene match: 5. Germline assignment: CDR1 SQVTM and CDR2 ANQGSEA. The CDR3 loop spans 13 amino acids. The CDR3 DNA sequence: TGCAGCGTTTGGGACAGCAATCAAGAGACCCAGTACTTC. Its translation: CSVWDSNQETQYF.

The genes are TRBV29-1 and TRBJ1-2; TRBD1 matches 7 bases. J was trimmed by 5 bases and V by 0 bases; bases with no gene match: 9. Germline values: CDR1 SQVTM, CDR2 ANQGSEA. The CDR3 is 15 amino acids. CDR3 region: CSVEDGAGGGYGYTF. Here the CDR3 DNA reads TGCAGCGTTGAAGATGGGGCAGGGGGAGGATATGGCTACACCTTC.

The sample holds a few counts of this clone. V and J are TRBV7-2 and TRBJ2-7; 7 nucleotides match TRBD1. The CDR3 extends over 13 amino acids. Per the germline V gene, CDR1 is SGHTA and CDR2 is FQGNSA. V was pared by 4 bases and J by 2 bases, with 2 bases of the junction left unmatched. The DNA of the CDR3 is TGTGCCAGCAGCTCTCAGGGGGCCTACGAGCAGTACTTC. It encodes CASSSQGAYEQYF.

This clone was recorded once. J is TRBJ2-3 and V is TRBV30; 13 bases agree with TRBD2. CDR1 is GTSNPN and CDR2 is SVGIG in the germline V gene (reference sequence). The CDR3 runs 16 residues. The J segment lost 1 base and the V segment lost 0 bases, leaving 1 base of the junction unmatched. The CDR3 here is CAWSVGTSGGTDTQYF. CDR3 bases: TGTGCCTGGAGTGTTGGGACTAGCGGGGGCACAGATACGCAGTATTTT.

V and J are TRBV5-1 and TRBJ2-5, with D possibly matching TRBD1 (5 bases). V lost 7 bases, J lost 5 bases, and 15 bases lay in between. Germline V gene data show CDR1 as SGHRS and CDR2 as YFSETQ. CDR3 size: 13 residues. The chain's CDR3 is CASCDLAGETQYF. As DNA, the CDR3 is TGCGCCAGCTGCGACCTCGCAGGGGAGACCCAGTACTTC.